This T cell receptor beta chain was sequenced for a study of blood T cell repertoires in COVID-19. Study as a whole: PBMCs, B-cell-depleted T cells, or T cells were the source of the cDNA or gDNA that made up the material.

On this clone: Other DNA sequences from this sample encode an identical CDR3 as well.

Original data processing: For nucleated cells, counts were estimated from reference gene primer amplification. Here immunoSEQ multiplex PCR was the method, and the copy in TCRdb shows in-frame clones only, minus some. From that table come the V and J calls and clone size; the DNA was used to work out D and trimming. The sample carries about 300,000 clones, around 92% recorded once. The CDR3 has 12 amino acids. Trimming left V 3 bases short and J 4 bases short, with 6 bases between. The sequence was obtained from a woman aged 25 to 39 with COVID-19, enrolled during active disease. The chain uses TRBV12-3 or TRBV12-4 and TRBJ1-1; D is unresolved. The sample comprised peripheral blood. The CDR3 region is CASSFGGTEAFF. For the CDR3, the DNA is TGTGCCAGCAGTTTCGGCGGCACTGAAGCTTTCTTT.